These 26 T cell receptor beta chains originate from one sample sequenced in a study of T-cell reconstitution after alpha-beta-depleted transplantation in children. Construction of the TCRbeta library involved unique molecular identifiers. Using its own MiXCR run on the PCR reads, TCRdb lists one record per CDR3 protein. This table holds some 240,000 distinct CDR3 sequences, 9.7% found once. Specimen: PBMCs from the stem cell graft donor, collected from the stem cell graft. The receptors come from a human donor who donated a stem cell graft to a child with SCID.

This clonotype occurred many times. The genes are TRBV7-2 and TRBJ2-7; a weak D match, TRBD2 (5 bases). CDR1 is SGHTA, CDR2 FQGNSA, per germline. This CDR3 has 13 residues. V lost 3 bases and J 2 bases, leaving 8 bases between the germline ends. DNA of the CDR3: TGTGCCAGCAGCTTCGAGGGAACCTACGAGCAGTACTTC. It translates to CASSFEGTYEQYF.

Turning to this clonotype: A much larger clone sits a single nucleotide away, making a read error possible. The V and J genes are TRBV7-9 and TRBJ1-4; the D is unclear. The CDR3 runs 13 residues. CDR1 is SEHNR, CDR2 FQNEAQ, per germline (reference sequence). CDR3 residues: CASSPTANEKVFF. As DNA, the CDR3 is TGTGCCAGCAGCCCGACTGCTAATGAAAAAGTGTTTTTT.

This clonotype was seen ten or more times. The gene calls are TRBV5-6 and TRBJ1-1; a possible D gene is TRBD1 (5 bases). Germline assignment: CDR1 SGHDT and CDR2 YYEEEE. V was cut by 2 bases and J by 4 bases, with 12 bases left in between. The CDR3 spans 14 residues. The CDR3: CASSFNTGLTEAFF. The CDR3 DNA reads TGTGCCAGCAGCTTTAATACGGGGCTCACTGAAGCTTTCTTT.

This clonotype was picked up many times. The CDR3 spells CASSWRVKSSYNEQFF. CDR3 nucleotide sequence: TGTGCCAGCAGTTGGAGGGTTAAAAGCTCCTACAATGAGCAGTTCTTC. The rearrangement links TRBV12-3 or TRBV12-4 to TRBJ2-1; maybe TRBD2 (6 bases). V shed 4 bases and J shed 0 bases, with 13 bases lying between them. The CDR3 has 16 amino acids.

Points on this clonotype: This may arise from a read error, as a much more abundant clone is one base away. This chain uses TRBV7-8 with TRBJ2-1; weak D call: TRBD2 (6 bases). Germline V gene sequence: CDR1 SGHVS, CDR2 FQNEAQ. CDR3 length: 13 amino acids. This CDR3 reads CAGSGSGYNEQFF. In DNA form, the CDR3 reads TGTGCCGGCAGCGGTAGCGGATACAATGAGCAGTTCTTC.

This clonotype has a count of ten or more. The J gene is TRBJ2-1, the V gene TRBV10-3, with D tentatively TRBD1 (6 bases). V was clipped by 9 bases and J by 2 bases, with 8 bases between them. The CDR3 has 12 residues. Per the germline V gene, CDR1 is ENHRY and CDR2 is SYGVKD. This CDR3 reads CAIQGTYNEQFF. In nucleotides, the CDR3 is TGTGCCATACAGGGAACCTACAATGAGCAGTTCTTC.

This clonotype was recorded many times. The chain links TRBV6-1 to TRBJ2-3; no clear D. CDR1 and CDR2 (germline): MNHNS, SASEGT. The CDR3 is 14 residues long. Deletions cut 10 bases from V and 0 bases from J, with 14 bases between. This CDR3 reads CATSLASSTDTQYF. The CDR3 coding sequence is TGTGCCACCTCGTTGGCTAGTAGCACAGATACGCAGTATTTT.

This clonotype appeared many times. The chain uses TRBV6-5 and TRBJ2-3; perhaps TRBD1 as D (6 bases). V was shortened by 5 bases and J by 8 bases, with 17 bases between the two germline ends. The CDR3 totals 14 residues. The germline CDR1 and CDR2 sequences are MNHEY and SVGAGI. The CDR3 DNA reads TGTGCCAGCAGTCACCGGGACAAAAGGTTTACGCAGTATTTT. Its protein product is CASSHRDKRFTQYF.

As regards this clonotype: The missing conserved phenylalanine or tryptophan at the end of this CDR3 makes a read error likely. The rearrangement uses TRBV18 and TRBJ1-1; D is possibly TRBD1 (6 bases). In germline, CDR1 is KGHSH, CDR2 LQKENI. This CDR3 comprises 14 residues. DNA of the CDR3: TGTGCCAGCTCACCCGGGAGGGGGAACTCTGAAGCTTTCTCT. It is translated as CASSPGRGNSEAFS.

This clonotype was seen at least ten times. The chain links TRBV12-3 or TRBV12-4 to TRBJ2-5; tentative D call: TRBD1 (5 bases). The CDR3 spans 13 residues. The V and J ends lost 6 bases and 2 bases respectively, with 10 bases between them. CDR3 bases: TGTGCCAGCAGCAGACAGCGACAAGAGACCCAGTACTTC. Amino acids: CASSRQRQETQYF.

This clonotype has a count of ten or more. This rearrangement joins TRBV4-1 to TRBJ2-7, with D tentatively TRBD1 or TRBD2 (5 bases each). The CDR3 runs 14 residues. CDR1 and CDR2 from the germline V gene are MGHRA and YSYEKL. Trimming stripped 4 bases from V and 2 bases from J, with 12 bases between. Written as DNA, the CDR3 is TGCGCCAGCAGCCCCACGGGACGGGCCTACGAGCAGTACTTC. The encoded protein is CASSPTGRAYEQYF.

In its sample, this clonotype was seen many times. The rearrangement uses TRBV5-1 and TRBJ1-2, with 7 bases aligning to TRBD1. Germline assignment: CDR1 SGHRS and CDR2 YFSETQ. The J segment lost 6 bases and the V segment lost 3 bases, leaving 11 bases of the junction unmatched. The length of the CDR3 is 15 residues. In DNA, the CDR3 is TGCGCCAGCAGCTCGCTACCAGGGACAGTCAATGGCTACACCTTC. It is translated as CASSSLPGTVNGYTF.

In this sample, this clonotype turned up many times. The chain recombines TRBV7-2 with TRBJ1-1; D unresolved. V was shortened by 1 base and J by 0 bases, with 9 bases between the two germline ends. The CDR3 covers 15 residues. Germline CDR1 SGHTA, CDR2 FQGNSA. The CDR3, as DNA: TGTGCCAGCAGCTTAGGGGTGGGTATGAACACTGAAGCTTTCTTT. The encoded protein is CASSLGVGMNTEAFF.

This clonotype turned up a few times. V is TRBV19 and J is TRBJ1-1; possible D gene TRBD1, 5 bases. Germline CDR1 reads LNHDA; CDR2 reads SQIVND (reference sequence). V lost 6 bases, J lost 5 bases, and 10 bases lay in between. The CDR3 sequence is 12 residues long. The CDR3 region is CASRQGETEAFF. CDR3 bases: TGTGCCAGTAGGCAAGGGGAGACTGAAGCTTTCTTT.

This clonotype appeared many times. A junction end diverges from the germline sequence, so it may reflect a read error. The rearrangement links TRBV20-1 to TRBJ2-5; 12 bases agree with TRBD2. This CDR3 is built from 12 residues. Germline loops: CDR1 DFQATT, CDR2 SNEGSKA (reference sequence). CDR3 protein: CSTSGGFETQYF. The CDR3, as DNA: TGCAGTACTAGCGGGGGGTTTGAGACCCAGTACTTC.

This chain uses TRBV20-1 with TRBJ2-3, with unresolved D. The germline CDR1 and CDR2 sequences are DFQATT and SNEGSKA (reference sequence). This CDR3 spans 12 amino acids. V was trimmed by 2 bases and J by 6 bases, leaving 9 bases between them. In nucleotides, the CDR3 is TGCAGTGCTAGAAGAACTCCTGATACGCAGTATTTT. Translating it yields CSARRTPDTQYF.

This clonotype has a handful of counts. The V gene is TRBV20-1, the J gene TRBJ2-1, with 7 nucleotides matching TRBD1. This CDR3 has 15 residues. The V and J ends lost 0 bases and 6 bases, in that order; junction bases with no gene match: 8. CDR1 and CDR2 (germline): DFQATT, SNEGSKA (reference sequence). The CDR3 loop reads CSAREDRPGGNEQFF. The CDR3 bases are TGCAGTGCTAGAGAGGACCGGCCAGGGGGCAATGAGCAGTTCTTC.

This clonotype was picked up many times. J is TRBJ2-1 and V is TRBV4-3, with 8 nucleotides matching TRBD1. This CDR3 spans 16 amino acids. Germline loops: CDR1 LGHNA, CDR2 YSLEER. V gave up 0 bases and J gave up 6 bases; unmatched junction bases: 7. The CDR3 nucleotides read TGCGCCAGCAGCCAAGATCCCGGACAGGGAACCAATGAGCAGTTCTTC. Residues: CASSQDPGQGTNEQFF.

To note about this clonotype: Just one base apart from a much larger clone, this may be a read error. V is TRBV15 and J is TRBJ1-2; D is perhaps TRBD1 (5 bases). The CDR3 covers 14 residues. Trimming removed 4 bases from V and 3 bases from J, with 12 bases in between. Germline V lookup: CDR1 LNHNV, CDR2 YYDKDF (reference sequence). Written as DNA, the CDR3 is TGTGCCACCAGCATGCCCGACAGCTACTATGGCTACACCTTC. Translating it yields CATSMPDSYYGYTF.

V usage is TRBV19 and J usage is TRBJ2-7; no firm D call. The V gene lost 0 bases and the J gene lost 2 bases, with 8 bases spanning the gap. The CDR3 consists of 14 residues. The germline V gene has CDR1 LNHDA and CDR2 SQIVND (reference sequence). CDR3 residues: CASSIEDGPYEQYF. The CDR3 bases are TGTGCCAGTAGTATAGAAGACGGACCCTACGAGCAGTACTTC.

To note about this clonotype: This may stem from a read error, because a much larger clone lies one nucleotide away. This chain uses TRBV7-9 with TRBJ1-2; TRBD1 might be the D (5 bases). The CDR3 consists of 16 residues. In germline, CDR1 is SEHNR, CDR2 FQNEAQ (reference sequence). The CDR3 sequence: CASSPPDLGADYGSTF. DNA for the CDR3: TGTGCCAGCAGCCCCCCGGATCTTGGGGCAGACTATGGCTCCACCTTC. The whole variable domain, remainder taken from reference TRBV7-9 and TRBJ1-2, is DTGVSQNPRHKITKRGQNVTFRCDPISEHNRLYWYRQTLGQGPEFLTYFQNEAQLEKSRLLSDRFSAERPKGSFSTLEIQRTEQGDSAMYLCASSPPDLGADYGSTFGSGTRLTVV.

This clonotype showed up just a few times. V is TRBV12-3 or TRBV12-4 and J is TRBJ2-7, with D possibly matching TRBD2 (5 bases). V gave up 3 bases and J gave up 0 bases, with 9 bases separating them. The CDR3 runs 14 residues. This chain's CDR3 is CASSFEGGSYEQYF. Written as DNA, the CDR3 is TGTGCCAGCAGTTTCGAGGGTGGCTCCTACGAGCAGTACTTC.

This chain joins TRBV7-9 and TRBJ2-7, with TRBD2 matching over 8 bases. The ends lost 5 bases at V and 0 bases at J; junction bases unmatched: 12. This CDR3 region has 17 residues. Germline CDR1 is SEHNR and CDR2 is FQNEAQ (reference sequence). The CDR3 DNA reads as TGTGCCAGCAGCCCAGCTGGCGGGGGGACGAGCTCCTACGAGCAGTACTTC. It specifies CASSPAGGGTSSYEQYF.

This clonotype was seen repeatedly, ten times or more. The rearrangement uses TRBV7-2 and TRBJ2-7; D is ambiguous. CDR3 length: 14 residues. CDR1 is SGHTA and CDR2 is FQGNSA in the germline V gene. The V gene lost 3 bases and the J gene lost 2 bases, with 11 bases spanning the gap. The CDR3 loop is CASSLRTETYEQYF. The CDR3 DNA is TGTGCCAGCAGCTTGCGCACAGAGACCTACGAGCAGTACTTC.

The chain's CDR3 is CASSPTREGTEAFF. CDR3 DNA sequence: TGTGCCAGCTCACCGACCCGGGAGGGCACTGAAGCTTTCTTT. This chain uses TRBV18 with TRBJ1-1, with D uncertain. V lost 3 bases to trimming and J lost 4 bases, with 12 bases between them. The CDR3 covers 14 residues. CDR1 and CDR2 from the germline V gene are KGHSH and LQKENI.

The chain has TRBV7-2 and TRBJ2-7; the D gene is possibly TRBD1 (8 bases). V was trimmed by 5 bases and J by 3 bases, leaving 14 bases between them. CDR1 and CDR2 from the germline V gene are SGHTA and FQGNSA. The CDR3 sequence is 14 residues long. The CDR3 is CASSLYRGGYEQYF. The DNA of the CDR3 is TGTGCCAGCAGCCTGTACAGGGGGGGCTACGAGCAGTACTTC.